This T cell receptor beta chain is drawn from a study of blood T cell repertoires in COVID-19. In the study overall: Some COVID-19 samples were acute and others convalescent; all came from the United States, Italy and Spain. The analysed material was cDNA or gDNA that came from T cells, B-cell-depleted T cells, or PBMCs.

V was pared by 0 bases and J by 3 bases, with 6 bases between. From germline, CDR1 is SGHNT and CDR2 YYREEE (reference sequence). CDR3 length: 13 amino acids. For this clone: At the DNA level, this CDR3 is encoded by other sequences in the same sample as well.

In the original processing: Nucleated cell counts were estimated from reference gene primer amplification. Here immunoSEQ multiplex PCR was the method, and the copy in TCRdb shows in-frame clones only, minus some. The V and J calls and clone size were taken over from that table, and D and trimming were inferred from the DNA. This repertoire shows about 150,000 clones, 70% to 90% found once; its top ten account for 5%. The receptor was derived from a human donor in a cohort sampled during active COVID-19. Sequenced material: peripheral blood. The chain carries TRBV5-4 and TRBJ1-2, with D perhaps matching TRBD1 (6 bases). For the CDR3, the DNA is TGTGCCAGCAGCTTGGACAGGGACTATGGCTACACCTTC. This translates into CASSLDRDYGYTF.